The 27 T cell receptor beta chains below all came from one sample that was sequenced in a study of radiotherapy plus CTLA-4 blockade in lung cancer (dated by TCRdb to 2016 to 2019). The library was obtained by the immunoSEQ multiplex PCR assay. TCRdb retrieved this table from immuneACCESS and kept in-frame rearrangements only. Not all clones are present; in checked studies, unresolved V genes account for under half, and no reason is known for the remainder. The sample data list tens of thousands of clones, and roughly three quarters of these were observed just once. Of the sample, 7% to 7.5% is held by the ten largest clones. This sample comprised peripheral blood, obtained from a patient treated with radiotherapy plus ipilimumab. The source is a human donor with non-small cell lung cancer who had a complete response to radiotherapy plus ipilimumab.

This sequence joins TRBV6-5 and TRBJ1-5; tentative D call: TRBD1 (5 bases). The CDR3 is made up of 13 amino acids. Per the germline V gene, CDR1 is MNHEY and CDR2 is SVGAGI. Trimming pared 4 bases from V and 6 bases from J, leaving 10 bases between. The CDR3 here is CASSSGRTQPQHF. In DNA, the CDR3 is TGTGCCAGCAGTTCAGGGAGGACTCAGCCCCAGCATTTT.

This clone was picked up one time. Germline is not matched at one junction end, which may reflect a read error. At the DNA level, this CDR3 is encoded by other sequences in the same sample as well. V usage is TRBV7-6 and J usage is TRBJ1-2, with TRBD1 matching 7 bases. The germline CDR1 and CDR2 sequences are SGHVS and FNYEAQ. CDR3 length: 15 residues. The CDR3 region is CASSPGGTANYGYTF. In DNA form, the CDR3 reads TGTGCCAGCAGCCCAGGCGGGACAGCTAACTACGGCTACACCTTC. The variable domain in full, with the rest retrieved from reference TRBV7-6 and TRBJ1-2, is GAGVSQSPRYKVTKRGQDVALRCDPISGHVSLYWYRQALGQGPEFLTYFNYEAQQDKSGLPNDRFSAERPEGSISTLTIQRTEQRDSAMYRCASSPGGTANYGYTFGSGTRLTVV.

The V call is TRBV11-2, the J call TRBJ1-1, with D maybe TRBD1 (6 bases). The length of the CDR3 is 14 residues. V gave up 5 bases and J gave up 4 bases, with 14 bases separating them. Germline values: CDR1 SGHAT, CDR2 FQNNGV. CDR3 DNA: TGTGCCAGCAGCCAGGAGGGGGTTGGCACTGAAGCTTTCTTT. Its protein is CASSQEGVGTEAFF.

The chain recombines TRBV5-4 with TRBJ1-2; D perhaps matches TRBD1 (5 bases). In germline, CDR1 is SGHNT, CDR2 YYREEE (reference sequence). The CDR3 extends over 15 amino acids. V shed 0 bases and J shed 3 bases, with 12 bases lying between them. The CDR3 DNA follows: TGTGCCAGCAGCTTGGCGGGGCGCAGGCACTATGGCTACACCTTC. Translation gives CASSLAGRRHYGYTF.

This chain links TRBV19 with TRBJ1-2; possibly TRBD1 for D (6 bases). V was shortened by 6 bases and J by 4 bases, with 12 bases between the two germline ends. The germline gives CDR1 LNHDA, CDR2 SQIVND (reference sequence). The CDR3 extends over 13 amino acids. CDR3 sequence: CASRYRDGYGYTF. The CDR3 bases are TGTGCCAGTAGATACAGGGATGGCTATGGCTACACCTTC.

The rearrangement links TRBV7-9 to TRBJ1-4; no reliable D call. The CDR3 extends over 14 amino acids. Germline CDR1 and CDR2: SEHNR and FQNEAQ (reference sequence). Trimming pared 5 bases from V and 10 bases from J, leaving 17 bases between. The CDR3 is CASSTDPFRGKLFF. CDR3 DNA sequence: TGTGCCAGCAGCACGGACCCCTTTCGGGGAAAACTGTTTTTT.

The rearrangement links TRBV4-3 to TRBJ2-6; D call uncertain. This CDR3 spans 13 amino acids. Between the trimmed V and J ends, which lost 0 bases and 8 bases, there was a span of 5 bases. Germline V gene data show CDR1 as LGHNA and CDR2 as YSLEER. CDR3: CASSQDKTNVLTF. The CDR3 coding sequence is TGCGCCAGCAGCCAAGATAAAACCAACGTCCTGACTTTC.

This clone was detected a few times. The chain employs TRBV10-2 and TRBJ2-4; 8 positions agree with TRBD2. Trimming removed 8 bases from V and 0 bases from J; junction bases left unmatched: 6. Germline V lookup: CDR1 WSHSY, CDR2 SAAADI. The CDR3 length is 15 residues. The CDR3 bases are TGCGCCAGCGGGGAAGCGGGAGCAGCCAAAAACATTCAGTACTTC. It codes for CASGEAGAAKNIQYF.

The chain couples TRBV5-4 to TRBJ2-3; tentatively, D is TRBD1 or TRBD2 (5 bases each). Germline CDR1 is SGHNT and CDR2 is YYREEE (reference sequence). This CDR3 has 16 residues. Trimming pared 3 bases from V and 0 bases from J, leaving 14 bases between. The CDR3 reads CASSSPGTHSTDTQYF. The DNA of the CDR3 is TGTGCCAGCAGCTCTCCCGGGACCCACAGCACAGATACGCAGTATTTT.

This clone appeared a single time. The CDR3 loop reads CASSPDGTFWTTEAFF. CDR3 nucleotides: TGTGCCAGTAGCCCGGACGGGACTTTCTGGACGACTGAAGCTTTCTTT. The chain has TRBV19 and TRBJ1-1; tentative D call: TRBD1 (5 bases). Germline V gives CDR1 LNHDA, CDR2 SQIVND (reference sequence). CDR3 length: 16 residues. The V end was cut by 6 bases, the J end by 5 bases, with 22 bases between. Full variable domain (remainder filled in from reference TRBV19 and TRBJ1-1): DGGITQSPKYLFRKEGQNVTLSCEQNLNHDAMYWYRQDPGQGLRLIYYSQIVNDFQKGDIAEGYSVSREKKESFPLTVTSAQKNPTAFYLCASSPDGTFWTTEAFFGQGTRLTVV.

This chain joins TRBV27 and TRBJ2-1, with no clear D. CDR1 is MNHEY, CDR2 SMNVEV, per germline (reference sequence). This CDR3 spans 15 amino acids. V lost 4 bases to trimming and J lost 7 bases, with 17 bases between them. CDR3 amino acids: CASSSLGIGDNEQFF. The CDR3 coding sequence is TGTGCCAGCAGTTCCCTGGGGATCGGAGATAATGAGCAGTTCTTC.

The V gene is TRBV6-1, the J gene TRBJ1-1, with D unresolved. This CDR3 has 13 amino acids. With 7 bases removed from V and 1 base from J, the gap between germline ends came to 10 bases. The germline gives CDR1 MNHNS, CDR2 SASEGT. The CDR3 bases are TGTGCCAGCACAGACGGGCGGAACACTGAAGCTTTCTTT. It translates to CASTDGRNTEAFF.

The chain links TRBV28 to TRBJ1-5; 9 nucleotides line up with TRBD1. Trimming cost V 5 bases and J 3 bases; bases outside gene matches: 11. From germline, CDR1 is MDHEN and CDR2 SYDVKM. The CDR3 is 17 amino acids. CDR3 protein: CASSAPSGTGNNQPQHF. The CDR3 nucleotides read TGTGCCAGCAGTGCCCCATCCGGGACAGGGAACAATCAGCCCCAGCATTTT. Full variable domain (missing parts from reference TRBV28 and TRBJ1-5): DVKVTQSSRYLVKRTGEKVFLECVQDMDHENMFWYRQDPGLGLRLIYFSYDVKMKEKGDIPEGYSVSREKKERFSLILESASTNQTSMYLCASSAPSGTGNNQPQHFGDGTRLSIL.

The chain carries TRBV5-6 and TRBJ2-5, with D uncertain. V shed 1 base and J shed 1 base, with 8 bases lying between them. This CDR3 has 14 amino acids. Per germline, CDR1 SGHDT and CDR2 YYEEEE. The CDR3 DNA reads as TGTGCCAGCAGCTTGCCGCTCCCCCAAGAGACCCAGTACTTC. Translating gives CASSLPLPQETQYF.

For the CDR3, the DNA is TGCGCCAGCAGCTTGGGGGACAGCAGCCCAATTGCGCAGTATTTT. This codes for CASSLGDSSPIAQYF. The chain has TRBV5-1 and TRBJ2-3, with TRBD1 matching over 7 bases. V was clipped by 0 bases and J by 10 bases; unmatched bases: 11. The CDR3 loop spans 15 amino acids. Per germline, CDR1 SGHRS and CDR2 YFSETQ.

V usage is TRBV5-1 and J usage is TRBJ2-3; no definite D call. The CDR3 is made up of 14 amino acids. CDR1 and CDR2 from the germline V gene are SGHRS and YFSETQ. The V and J ends lost 4 bases and 0 bases respectively, with 9 bases between them. The DNA for the CDR3 is TGCGCCAGCAGCGATCCGGACAGCACAGATACGCAGTATTTT. It encodes CASSDPDSTDTQYF.

CDR3 loop: CASRGTGGTEAFF. The CDR3 DNA is TGTGCCAGCAGAGGGACAGGGGGGACTGAAGCTTTCTTT. V and J are TRBV7-2 and TRBJ1-1; 11 bases map to TRBD1. The CDR3 spans 13 residues. The V segment lost 6 bases and the J segment 5 bases; nucleotides outside the gene matches: 2. The germline CDR1 and CDR2 sequences are SGHTA and FQGNSA.

Only a few counts were recorded for this clone. The chain links TRBV7-2 to TRBJ1-5; D gene uncertain. Trimming took 6 bases from V and 4 from J, leaving 10 bases between them. Germline CDR1 and CDR2: SGHTA and FQGNSA. The CDR3 runs 13 residues. CDR3 DNA: TGTGCCAGCAGTTCTGGAATGAATCAGCCCCAGCATTTT. It is translated as CASSSGMNQPQHF.

V is TRBV18 and J is TRBJ1-5; 8 bases are a match to TRBD1. The CDR3 covers 15 residues. Germline loops: CDR1 KGHSH, CDR2 LQKENI. The V segment lost 3 bases and the J segment 3 bases; nucleotides outside the gene matches: 4. The DNA for the CDR3 is TGTGCCAGCTCACCGACAGGGGCGCACAATCAGCCCCAGCATTTT. Translated: CASSPTGAHNQPQHF.

The V call is TRBV6-5, the J call TRBJ2-7; D unresolved. Trimming stripped 5 bases from V and 3 bases from J, with 11 bases between. CDR3 length equals 13 residues. Germline CDR1 and CDR2: MNHEY and SVGAGI. This CDR3 reads CASSPQENYEQYV. The DNA of the CDR3 is TGTGCCAGCAGTCCTCAGGAGAACTACGAGCAGTACGTC.

The rearrangement joins TRBV7-8 to TRBJ1-2; D possibly corresponds to TRBD1 (6 bases). V gave up 0 bases and J gave up 8 bases, with 13 bases separating them. Germline loops: CDR1 SGHVS, CDR2 FQNEAQ. This CDR3 is 14 amino acids long. The CDR3 nucleotides read TGTGCCAGCAGCTTAGCGGGGGGGGCGCGCGGCTACACCTTC. Protein: CASSLAGGARGYTF.

This chain connects TRBV30 to TRBJ1-2; 7 bases map to TRBD1. From germline, CDR1 is GTSNPN and CDR2 SVGIG (reference sequence). The CDR3 contains 16 residues. With V trimmed by 2 bases and J by 1 base, 10 bases remained unmatched. CDR3 region: CAWSRQGLKNNYGYTF. The CDR3 nucleotides read TGTGCCTGGAGTCGACAGGGACTTAAAAATAACTATGGCTACACCTTC.

This rearrangement joins TRBV5-5 to TRBJ2-5, with unresolved D. V was clipped by 0 bases and J by 2 bases, with 5 bases between them. Germline lookup yields CDR1 SGHKS and CDR2 YYEKEE (reference sequence). The CDR3 is 13 amino acids. The CDR3 DNA sequence: TGTGCCAGCAGCTTGGGGGTACAAGAGACCCAGTACTTC. Translating gives CASSLGVQETQYF. The variable domain in full, with the rest retrieved from reference TRBV5-5 and TRBJ2-5, is DAGVTQSPTHLIKTRGQQVTLRCSPISGHKSVSWYQQVLGQGPQFIFQYYEKEERGRGNFPDRFSARQFPNYSSELNVNALLLGDSALYLCASSLGVQETQYFGPGTRLLVL.

The chain is built from TRBV7-2 and TRBJ2-1; possible D gene TRBD1, 7 bases. The CDR3 runs 15 residues. The V gene lost 5 bases and the J gene lost 9 bases, with 20 bases spanning the gap. Germline CDR1 is SGHTA and CDR2 is FQGNSA. The CDR3 loop reads CASSPRGAGWGEQFF. The CDR3, as DNA: TGTGCCAGCAGCCCCAGGGGGGCAGGGTGGGGTGAGCAGTTCTTC.

This chain uses TRBV6-6 with TRBJ1-5, with D unclear. This CDR3 has 15 residues. V lost 2 bases and J 2 bases, leaving 10 bases between the germline ends. CDR1 and CDR2 (germline): MNHNY, SVGAGI (reference sequence). The chain's CDR3 is CASSYPLGGNQPQHF. CDR3 nucleotide sequence: TGTGCCAGCAGTTACCCTTTGGGAGGCAATCAGCCCCAGCATTTT.

This clone was observed once. The rearrangement links TRBV5-1 to TRBJ2-6, with D unresolved. V was clipped by 0 bases and J by 0 bases, with 10 bases between them. Germline CDR1 and CDR2: SGHRS and YFSETQ. CDR3 length: 17 residues. CDR3 loop: CASSLALQSSGANVLTF. CDR3 in DNA: TGCGCCAGCAGCTTGGCCCTACAGAGCTCTGGGGCCAACGTCCTGACTTTC.

Only a few counts were recorded for this clone. The rearrangement uses TRBV6-5 and TRBJ2-7; a possible D gene is TRBD2 (7 bases). Germline CDR1 MNHEY, CDR2 SVGAGI. The V end was cut by 6 bases, the J end by 0 bases, with 12 bases between. The CDR3 spans 14 residues. CDR3: CASRRGEGSYEQYF. The DNA of the CDR3 is TGTGCCAGCAGAAGGGGGGAGGGCTCCTACGAGCAGTACTTC.